A single sample gave rise to the 2 T cell receptor beta chains below, sequenced in a study of blood T cell repertoires in COVID-19. The method was immunoSEQ multiplex PCR; TCRdb's version includes in-frame clones alone and lacks a portion of them. Of 220,000 or so clones listed, 82% are singletons. The sample taken for sequencing was PBMCs or T cells enriched from blood (not recorded which). The receptor set was obtained from a woman aged 60-70 years who had recovered from COVID-19.

This clone was seen more than once but under ten times. The junction differs from germline at one of its ends, possibly a read error. The chain employs TRBV6-5 and TRBJ1-3; a weak D match, TRBD1 (6 bases). The V gene's germline CDR1 is MNHEY and CDR2 SVGAGI. CDR3 length equals 13 residues. CDR3 DNA sequence: TGTGCCAGCAGTTCGGACAGCGGAAGCACCATATATTTT. It specifies CASSSDSGSTIYF.

A single count supports this clone. The chain recombines TRBV6-5 with TRBJ1-1; no reliable D call. The CDR3 consists of 12 residues. The V gene lost 3 bases and the J gene lost 7 bases, with 9 bases spanning the gap. CDR1 is MNHEY, CDR2 SVGAGI, per germline. CDR3 loop: CASSYGGSEAFF. CDR3 in DNA: TGTGCCAGCAGTTATGGCGGTAGTGAAGCTTTCTTT.